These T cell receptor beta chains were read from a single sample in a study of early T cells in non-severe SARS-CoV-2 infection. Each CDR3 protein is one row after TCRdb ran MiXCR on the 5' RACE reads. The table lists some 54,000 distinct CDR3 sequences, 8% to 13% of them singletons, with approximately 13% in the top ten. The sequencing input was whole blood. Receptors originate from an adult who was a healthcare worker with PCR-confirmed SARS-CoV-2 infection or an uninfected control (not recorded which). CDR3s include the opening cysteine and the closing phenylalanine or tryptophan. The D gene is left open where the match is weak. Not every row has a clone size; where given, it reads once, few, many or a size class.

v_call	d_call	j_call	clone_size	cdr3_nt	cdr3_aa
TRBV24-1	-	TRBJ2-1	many	TGTGCCACCACGCATTCCCTCTACAATGAGCAGTTCTTC	CATTHSLYNEQFF
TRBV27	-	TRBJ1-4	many	TGTGCCAGCAGTTCTCGGGGACGGAGTGAAAAACTGTTTTTT	CASSSRGRSEKLFF
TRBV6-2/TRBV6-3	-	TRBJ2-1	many	TGTGCCAGCAGTTACGTCGGGGATTACAATGAGCAGTTCTTC	CASSYVGDYNEQFF
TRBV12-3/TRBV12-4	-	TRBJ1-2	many	TGTGCCAGCAGTTTGGTGGGGACTGATTTCTATGGCTACACCTTC	CASSLVGTDFYGYTF
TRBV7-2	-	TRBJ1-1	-	TGTGCCAGCAGCTTAAAGGGGGACACTGAAGCTTTCTTT	CASSLKGDTEAFF
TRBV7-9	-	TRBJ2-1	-	TGTGCCAGCAGTCTTCAAGAAGCAGCGAATGAGCAGTTCTTC	CASSLQEAANEQFF
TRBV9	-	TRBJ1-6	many	TGTGCCAGCAGCAGGGGGTGGTCACCCCTCCACTTT	CASSRGWSPLHF
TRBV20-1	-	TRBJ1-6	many	TGCAGTGCTAGAATGATCGGAGAGTCCTATAATTCACCCCTCCACTTT	CSARMIGESYNSPLHF
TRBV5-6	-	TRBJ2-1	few	TGTGCCAGCAGCAAGGACTACTACAATGAGCAGTTCTTC	CASSKDYYNEQFF
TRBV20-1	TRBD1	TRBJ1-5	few	TGCAGTGCCGACCCCCCGGGACAGGGCAATCAGCCCCAGCATTTT	CSADPPGQGNQPQHF
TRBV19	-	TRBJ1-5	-	TGTGCCAGTAGTATACGGGGGGATCCCCAGCATTTT	CASSIRGDPQHF
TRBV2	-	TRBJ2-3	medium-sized	TGTGCCAGCAGTCTCAGTAGGACAGATACGCAGTATTTT	CASSLSRTDTQYF
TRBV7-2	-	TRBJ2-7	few	TGTGCCAGCAGCTTAGCGTTCAGTTTATACGAGCAGTACTTC	CASSLAFSLYEQYF
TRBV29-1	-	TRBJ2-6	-	TGCAGCGTTGAGAGCTCTGGGGCCAACGTCCTGACTTTC	CSVESSGANVLTF
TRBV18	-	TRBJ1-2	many	TGTGCCAGCTCACCAAAATCGAGTGCTAACTATGGCTACACCTTC	CASSPKSSANYGYTF
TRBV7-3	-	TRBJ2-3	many	TGTGCCAGCAGCTTCGGACCCAGCACAGATACGCAGTATTTT	CASSFGPSTDTQYF
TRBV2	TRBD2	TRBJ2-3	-	TGTGCCAGCAGGGGCGGGAGTGGCACAGATACGCAGTATTTT	CASRGGSGTDTQYF
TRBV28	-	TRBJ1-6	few	TGTGCCAGCAGGCGAGGACAGACAATCCACTTT	CASRRGQTIHF